Listed here are 5 T cell receptor beta chains from one sample, sequenced in a study of cytomegalovirus exposure and HLA in healthy donors. PCR employed 60 Vbeta and 13 Jbeta primers. The protocol was immunoSEQ multiplex PCR, while the TCRdb copy is restricted to in-frame clones and leaves out a portion. This table holds approximately 60,000 clones, roughly 80% found once. Sample: PBMCs. The source is a man aged 25 to 40 in good health and CMV-seronegative.

This chain connects TRBV7-5 to TRBJ2-5; the D call in the table, TRBD1, was not verified against the DNA. TRBV7-5 is tagged as a pseudogene. This CDR3 has 15 amino acids. In DNA form, the CDR3 reads TGTGCCAGAAGCCTCCATTTGGGGGCGACGAAGACCCAGTACTTC. It is translated as CARSLHLGATKTQYF.

The chain has TRBV19 and TRBJ1-1; TRBD1 matches at 7 bases. V was pared by 4 bases and J by 5 bases, with 10 bases of the junction left unmatched. CDR1 and CDR2 (germline): LNHDA, SQIVND (reference sequence). CDR3 length equals 15 residues. The CDR3 DNA follows: TGTGCCAGTAGTAACCAACAGGGGAAGTGGACTGAAGCTTTCTTT. Translation: CASSNQQGKWTEAFF.

The rearrangement uses TRBV5-1 and TRBJ1-5, with D perhaps TRBD1 (6 bases). CDR1 SGHRS and CDR2 YFSETQ come from the germline V gene. This CDR3 contains 15 residues. The V and J ends lost 0 bases and 4 bases respectively, with 11 bases between them. In DNA form, the CDR3 reads TGCGCCAGCAGCTTGGGGGACATTCCGAATCAGCCCCAGCATTTT. Translated, it gives CASSLGDIPNQPQHF. Filled out from reference TRBV5-1 and TRBJ1-5, the complete variable domain reads KAGVTQTPRYLIKTRGQQVTLSCSPISGHRSVSWYQQTPGQGLQFLFEYFSETQRNKGNFPGRFSGRQFSNSRSEMNVSTLELGDSALYLCASSLGDIPNQPQHFGDGTRLSIL.

J is TRBJ1-2 and V is TRBV28; 8 nucleotides line up with TRBD1. Germline trimming cut 4 bases from V and 4 bases from J; bases unmatched to any gene: 5. The germline V gene has CDR1 MDHEN and CDR2 SYDVKM. CDR3 length equals 14 residues. The CDR3 protein is CASSSSGQGYGYTF. The CDR3 region has the DNA TGTGCCAGCAGTTCCTCAGGACAGGGCTATGGCTACACCTTC.

This clone was seen a few times. The chain couples TRBV6-5 to TRBJ1-4; 8 positions agree with TRBD1. Germline loops: CDR1 MNHEY, CDR2 SVGAGI. Trimming took 6 bases from V and 8 from J; bases not matched to a gene: 8. The CDR3 spans 14 residues. The CDR3 is CASRTQGGSEKLFF. The DNA for the CDR3 is TGTGCCAGCAGAACACAGGGGGGAAGCGAAAAACTGTTTTTT.